One T cell receptor (beta chain) is described in this entry. Antigen: not known. This record comes from a study of cytomegalovirus exposure and HLA in healthy donors. Study-level findings and limits: Some V segments, including TRBV6-2 and TRBV6-3, were excluded as indistinguishable. Several of the most significant clusters were apparently associated with common viral pathogens in a later analysis. With high specificity and sensitivity, the classifier reportedly diagnosed cytomegalovirus status.

Germline CDR1 reads SEHNR; CDR2 reads FQNEAQ (reference sequence). The CDR3 length is 16 residues. Donors likely had unrecorded immune exposures despite being nominally healthy when sampled. The PCR ran on 60 Vbeta and 13 Jbeta primers. Sequenced by immunoSEQ multiplex PCR; TCRdb stores in-frame clones only, minus some. Found here are around 94,000 clones, about 72% of them singletons; the top ten hold over 15%. The chain joins TRBV7-9 to TRBJ2-5; 12 nucleotides match TRBD2. The better agreement between TRBJ2-7 and the DNA end casts doubt on the J call. This receptor was taken from a woman aged 55 to 70 in good health and CMV-seropositive. The sample was PBMCs. The CDR3 DNA sequence: TGTGCCAGCAGCCGCAGACTAGCGGGAGACTCCTACGAGCAGTACTTC. It yields the protein CASSRRLAGDSYEQYF.